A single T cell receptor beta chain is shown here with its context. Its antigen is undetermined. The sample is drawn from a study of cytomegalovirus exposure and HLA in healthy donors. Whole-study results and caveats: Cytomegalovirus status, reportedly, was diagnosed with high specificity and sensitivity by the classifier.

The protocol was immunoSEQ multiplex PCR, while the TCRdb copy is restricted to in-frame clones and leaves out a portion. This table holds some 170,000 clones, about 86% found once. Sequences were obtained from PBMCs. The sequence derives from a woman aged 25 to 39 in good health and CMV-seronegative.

The CDR3, as DNA: TGTGCCAGCAGTCAAAACCGGGACATCAGCTACAATGAGCAGTTCTTC. As protein: CASSQNRDISYNEQFF. The genes are TRBV2 and TRBJ2-1; tentatively, D is TRBD1 (6 bases). The CDR3 is 16 amino acids. In germline, CDR1 is SNHLY, CDR2 FYNNEI. V shed 5 bases and J shed 3 bases, with 17 bases lying between them.